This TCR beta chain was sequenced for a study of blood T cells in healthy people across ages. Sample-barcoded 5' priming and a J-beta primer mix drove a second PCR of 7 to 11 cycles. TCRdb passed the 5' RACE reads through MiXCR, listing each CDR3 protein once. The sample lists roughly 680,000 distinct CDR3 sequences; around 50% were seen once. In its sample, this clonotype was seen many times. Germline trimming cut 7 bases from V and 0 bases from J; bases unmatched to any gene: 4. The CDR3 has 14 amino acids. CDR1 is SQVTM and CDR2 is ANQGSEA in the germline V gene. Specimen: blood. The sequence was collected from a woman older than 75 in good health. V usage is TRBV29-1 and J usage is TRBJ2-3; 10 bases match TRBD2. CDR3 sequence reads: CSADSGRSTDTQYF. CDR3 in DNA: TGCAGCGCAGATAGCGGGAGGAGCACAGATACGCAGTATTTT.